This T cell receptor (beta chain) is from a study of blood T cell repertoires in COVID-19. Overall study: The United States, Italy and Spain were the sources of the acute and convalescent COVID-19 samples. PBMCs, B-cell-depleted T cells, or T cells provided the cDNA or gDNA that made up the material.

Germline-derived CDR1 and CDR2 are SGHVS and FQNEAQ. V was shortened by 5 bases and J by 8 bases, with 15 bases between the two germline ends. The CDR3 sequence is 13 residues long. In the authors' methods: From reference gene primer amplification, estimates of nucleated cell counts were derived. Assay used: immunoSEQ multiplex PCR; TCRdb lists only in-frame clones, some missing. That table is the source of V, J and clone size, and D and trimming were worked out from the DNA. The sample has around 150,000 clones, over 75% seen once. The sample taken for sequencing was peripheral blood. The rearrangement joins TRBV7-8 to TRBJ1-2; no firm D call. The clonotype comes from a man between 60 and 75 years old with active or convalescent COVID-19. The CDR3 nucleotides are TGTGCCAGCAGCCAACGACTTGCCCTGGGCTACACCTTC. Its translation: CASSQRLALGYTF. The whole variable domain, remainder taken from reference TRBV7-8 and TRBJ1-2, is GAGVSQSPRYKVAKRGQDVALRCDPISGHVSLFWYQQALGQGPEFLTYFQNEAQLDKSGLPSDRFFAERPEGSVSTLKIQRTQQEDSAVYLCASSQRLALGYTFGSGTRLTVV.